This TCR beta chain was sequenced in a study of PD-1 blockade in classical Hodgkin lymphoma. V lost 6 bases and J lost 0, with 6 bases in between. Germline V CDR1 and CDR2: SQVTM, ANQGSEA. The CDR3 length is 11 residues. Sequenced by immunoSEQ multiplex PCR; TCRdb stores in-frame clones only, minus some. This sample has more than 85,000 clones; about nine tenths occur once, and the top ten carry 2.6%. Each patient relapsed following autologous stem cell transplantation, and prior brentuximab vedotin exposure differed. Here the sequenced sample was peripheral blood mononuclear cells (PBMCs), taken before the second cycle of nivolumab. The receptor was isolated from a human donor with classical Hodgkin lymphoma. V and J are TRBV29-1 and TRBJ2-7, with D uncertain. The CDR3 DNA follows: TGCAGCGTCAAGCACTCCTACGAGCAGTACTTC. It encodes CSVKHSYEQYF.